One sample yielded the 8 T cell receptor beta chains listed below, sequenced in a study of TIL therapy for anti-PD-1-resistant metastatic lung cancer. This was the immunoSEQ v3 assay. Here immunoSEQ multiplex PCR was the method, and the copy in TCRdb shows in-frame clones only, minus some. The sample shows 55,000 to 60,000 clones, over 70% of them seen only once. Time point denoted: pre-treatment sample, taken before nivolumab and TIL therapy. The sequencing used blood, collected at baseline. These receptors were obtained from a person aged 25 to 85 with non-small cell lung cancer.

This chain connects TRBV7-2 to TRBJ2-7; a weak D match, TRBD2 (6 bases). CDR3 size: 16 residues. V lost 7 bases to trimming and J lost 2 bases, with 21 bases between them. Germline V gives CDR1 SGHTA, CDR2 FQGNSA. The CDR3 bases are TGTGCCAGCAACCGACGCGGAGGAGGAGGGACCTACGAGCAGTACTTC. Translating gives CASNRRGGGGTYEQYF.

This clone was recorded only once. The chain couples TRBV4-2 to TRBJ2-1, with no clear D. V dropped 0 bases and J dropped 7 bases, with 10 bases sitting between them. Germline V gene lookup returns CDR1 LGHNA and CDR2 YNFKEQ. CDR3 length: 14 residues. CDR3 residues: CASSQDLEVNEQFF. CDR3 bases: TGTGCCAGCAGCCAAGATCTTGAAGTTAATGAGCAGTTCTTC.

The chain joins TRBV4-2 to TRBJ2-1, with D tentatively TRBD2 (5 bases). The germline V gene has CDR1 LGHNA and CDR2 YNFKEQ. V was pared by 1 base and J by 2 bases, with 12 bases between. This CDR3 is built from 16 residues. The CDR3 sequence: CASSQAGSGTYNEQFF. DNA of the CDR3: TGTGCCAGCAGCCAAGCAGGAAGCGGAACCTACAATGAGCAGTTCTTC.

This chain uses TRBV11-2 with TRBJ2-2; tentative D call: TRBD2 (5 bases). CDR1 SGHAT and CDR2 FQNNGV come from the germline V gene. The ends were cut back, 7 bases at V and 4 bases at J, with 10 bases in the middle. The CDR3 is 13 residues long. This CDR3 reads CASTGFGTGELFF. The CDR3 DNA is TGTGCCAGCACGGGGTTTGGCACCGGGGAGCTGTTTTTT.

This chain links TRBV19 with TRBJ2-3; 10 nucleotides match TRBD2. From germline, CDR1 is LNHDA and CDR2 SQIVND (reference sequence). This CDR3 spans 16 amino acids. Trimming cost V 3 bases and J 3 bases; bases outside gene matches: 6. The CDR3 region has the DNA TGTGCCAGTAGTATCTTAGCGGGAGGAGTGACAGATACGCAGTATTTT. Residues: CASSILAGGVTDTQYF.

The V and J genes are TRBV9 and TRBJ1-6; tentative D call: TRBD1 (5 bases). This CDR3 is 15 amino acids long. The V gene lost 5 bases and the J gene lost 9 bases, with 18 bases spanning the gap. From germline, CDR1 is SGDLS and CDR2 YYNGEE. CDR3 bases: TGTGCCAGCAGGTTCCGAGAGGGGCGGAGTTCACCCCTCCACTTT. This encodes CASRFREGRSSPLHF.

The chain is built from TRBV27 and TRBJ2-1; D is perhaps TRBD1 (5 bases). Trimming removed 0 bases from V and 8 bases from J, with 11 bases in between. This CDR3 has 14 amino acids. CDR1 and CDR2 (germline): MNHEY, SMNVEV (reference sequence). The CDR3 nucleotides are TGTGCCAGCAGTTTATCCATCAGGGCCCATGAGCAGTTCTTC. Residues: CASSLSIRAHEQFF.

There are a few counts of this clone. The CDR3 DNA follows: TGTGCCAGTAGGGGACGTGCAACGGGAAGGAACACTGAAGCTTTCTTT. Its protein is CASRGRATGRNTEAFF. J is TRBJ1-1 and V is TRBV19; the D gene is possibly TRBD1 (5 bases). Per germline, CDR1 LNHDA and CDR2 SQIVND (reference sequence). Trimming took off 6 bases at V and 1 base at J, with 18 bases between the two ends. The CDR3 is 16 residues long.